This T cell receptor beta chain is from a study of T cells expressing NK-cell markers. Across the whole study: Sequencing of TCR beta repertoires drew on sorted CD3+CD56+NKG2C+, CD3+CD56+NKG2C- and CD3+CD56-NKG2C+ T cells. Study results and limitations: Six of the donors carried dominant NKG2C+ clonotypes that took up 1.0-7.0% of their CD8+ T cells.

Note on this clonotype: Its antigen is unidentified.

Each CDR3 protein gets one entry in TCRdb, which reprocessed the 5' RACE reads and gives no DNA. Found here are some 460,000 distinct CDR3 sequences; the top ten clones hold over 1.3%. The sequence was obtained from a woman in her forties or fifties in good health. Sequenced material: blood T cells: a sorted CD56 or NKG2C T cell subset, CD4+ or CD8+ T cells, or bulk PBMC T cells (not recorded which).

The CDR3: CSAPSGSNEQFF. The chain uses TRBV20-1 and TRBJ2-1; the TRBD2 assignment by TCRdb is unverifiable without DNA. Germline-derived CDR1 and CDR2 are DFQATT and SNEGSKA (reference sequence). The CDR3 has 12 amino acids.